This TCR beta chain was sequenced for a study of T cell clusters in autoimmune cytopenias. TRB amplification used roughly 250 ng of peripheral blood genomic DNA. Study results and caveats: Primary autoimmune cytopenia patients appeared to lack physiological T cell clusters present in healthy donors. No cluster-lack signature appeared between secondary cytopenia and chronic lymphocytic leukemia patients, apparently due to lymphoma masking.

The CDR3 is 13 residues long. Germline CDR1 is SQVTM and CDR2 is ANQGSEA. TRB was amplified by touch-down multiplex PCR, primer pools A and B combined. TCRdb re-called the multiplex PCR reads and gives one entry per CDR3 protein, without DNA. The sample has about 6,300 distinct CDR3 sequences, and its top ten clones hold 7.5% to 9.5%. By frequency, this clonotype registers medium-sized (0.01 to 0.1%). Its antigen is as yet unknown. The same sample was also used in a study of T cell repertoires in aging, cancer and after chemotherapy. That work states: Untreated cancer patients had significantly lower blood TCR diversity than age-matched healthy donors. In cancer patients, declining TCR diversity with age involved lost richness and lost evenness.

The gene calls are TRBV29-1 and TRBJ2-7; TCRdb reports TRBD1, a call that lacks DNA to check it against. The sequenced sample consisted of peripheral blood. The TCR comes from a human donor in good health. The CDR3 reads CSARAPGSYEQYF.